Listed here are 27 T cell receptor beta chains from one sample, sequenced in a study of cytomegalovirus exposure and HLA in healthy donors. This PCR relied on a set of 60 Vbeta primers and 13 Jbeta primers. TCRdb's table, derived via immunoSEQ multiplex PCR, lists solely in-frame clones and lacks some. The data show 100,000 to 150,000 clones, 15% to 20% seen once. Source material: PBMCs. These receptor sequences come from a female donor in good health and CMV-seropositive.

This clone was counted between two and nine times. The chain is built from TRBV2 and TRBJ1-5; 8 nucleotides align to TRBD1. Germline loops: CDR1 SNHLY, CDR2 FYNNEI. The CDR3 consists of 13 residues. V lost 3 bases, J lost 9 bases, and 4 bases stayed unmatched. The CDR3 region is CASSDQGARPQHF. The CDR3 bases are TGTGCCAGCAGTGATCAGGGGGCGCGGCCCCAGCATTTT. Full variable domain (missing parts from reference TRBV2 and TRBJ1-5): EPEVTQTPSHQVTQMGQEVILRCVPISNHLYFYWYRQILGQKVEFLVSFYNNEISEKSEIFDDQFSVERPDGSNFTLKIRSTKLEDSAMYFCASSDQGARPQHFGDGTRLSIL.

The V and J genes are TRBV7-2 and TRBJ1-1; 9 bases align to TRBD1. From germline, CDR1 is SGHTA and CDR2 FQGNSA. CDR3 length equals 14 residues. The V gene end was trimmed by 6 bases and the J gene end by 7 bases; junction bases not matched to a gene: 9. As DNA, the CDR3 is TGTGCCAGCAGACGCCGGGACAGGGAGGTTGAAGCTTTCTTT. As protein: CASRRRDREVEAFF.

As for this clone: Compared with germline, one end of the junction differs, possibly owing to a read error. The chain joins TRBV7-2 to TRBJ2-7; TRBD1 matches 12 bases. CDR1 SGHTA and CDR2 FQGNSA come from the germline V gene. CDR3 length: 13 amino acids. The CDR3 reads CASRSGTGGLPSF. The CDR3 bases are TGTGCCAGCCGTTCCGGGACAGGGGGCCTCCCTAGCTTC.

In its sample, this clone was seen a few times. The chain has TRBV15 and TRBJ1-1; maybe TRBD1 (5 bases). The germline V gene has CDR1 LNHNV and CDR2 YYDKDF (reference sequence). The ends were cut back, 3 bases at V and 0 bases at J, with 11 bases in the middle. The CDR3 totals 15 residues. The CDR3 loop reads CATSRLQEMNTEAFF. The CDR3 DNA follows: TGTGCCACCAGCAGGCTACAGGAGATGAACACTGAAGCTTTCTTT.

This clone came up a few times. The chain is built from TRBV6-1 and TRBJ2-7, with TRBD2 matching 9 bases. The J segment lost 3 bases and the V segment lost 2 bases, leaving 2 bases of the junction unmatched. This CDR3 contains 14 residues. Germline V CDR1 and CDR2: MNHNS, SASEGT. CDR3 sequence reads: CASSEPSGNYEQYF. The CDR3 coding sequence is TGTGCCAGCAGTGAACCTAGCGGGAACTACGAGCAGTACTTC.

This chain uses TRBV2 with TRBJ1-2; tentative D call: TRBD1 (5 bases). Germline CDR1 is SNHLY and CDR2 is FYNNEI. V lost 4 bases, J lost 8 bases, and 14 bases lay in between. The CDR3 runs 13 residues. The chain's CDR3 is CASSGFGGSGYTF. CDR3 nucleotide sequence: TGTGCCAGCAGTGGATTCGGGGGATCCGGCTACACCTTC.

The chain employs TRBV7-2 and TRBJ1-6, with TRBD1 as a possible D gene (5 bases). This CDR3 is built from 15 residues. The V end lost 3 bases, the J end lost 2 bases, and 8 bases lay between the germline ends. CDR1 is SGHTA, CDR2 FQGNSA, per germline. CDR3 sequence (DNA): TGTGCCAGCAGCTTGACAGAGACCTATAATTCACCCCTCCACTTT. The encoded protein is CASSLTETYNSPLHF.

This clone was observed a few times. The chain's CDR3 is CASSVASGRADEQFF. The CDR3 nucleotides are TGTGCCAGCAGCGTAGCAAGCGGGAGGGCCGATGAGCAGTTCTTC. The chain is built from TRBV9 and TRBJ2-1; the match to TRBD2 covers 10 bases. Germline CDR1 SGDLS, CDR2 YYNGEE. The CDR3 loop spans 15 amino acids. J was trimmed by 8 bases and V by 0 bases; bases with no gene match: 5. Full variable domain (remainder filled in from reference TRBV9 and TRBJ2-1): DSGVTQTPKHLITATGQRVTLRCSPRSGDLSVYWYQQSLDQGLQFLIQYYNGEERAKGNILERFSAQQFPDLHSELNLSSLELGDSALYFCASSVASGRADEQFFGPGTRLTVL.

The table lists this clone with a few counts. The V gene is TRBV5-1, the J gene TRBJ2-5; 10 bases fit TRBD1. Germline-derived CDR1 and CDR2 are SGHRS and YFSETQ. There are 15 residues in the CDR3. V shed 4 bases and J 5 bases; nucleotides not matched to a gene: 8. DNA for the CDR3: TGCGCCAGCAGCCCCGGGACAGGGGACGGGGAGACCCAGTACTTC. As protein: CASSPGTGDGETQYF.

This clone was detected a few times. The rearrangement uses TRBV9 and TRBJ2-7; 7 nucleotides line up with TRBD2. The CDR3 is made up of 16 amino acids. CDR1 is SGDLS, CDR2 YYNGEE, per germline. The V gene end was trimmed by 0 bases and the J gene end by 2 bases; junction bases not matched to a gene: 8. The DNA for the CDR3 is TGTGCCAGCAGCGTAGCGGGGGGAGTAAGGACCTACGAGCAGTACTTC. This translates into CASSVAGGVRTYEQYF.

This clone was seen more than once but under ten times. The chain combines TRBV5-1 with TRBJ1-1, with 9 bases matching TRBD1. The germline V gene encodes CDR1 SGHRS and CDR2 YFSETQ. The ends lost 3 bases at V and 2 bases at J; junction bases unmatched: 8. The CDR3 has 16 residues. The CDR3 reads CASSSTGGAYNTEAFF. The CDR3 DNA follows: TGCGCCAGCAGCTCAACAGGGGGCGCTTATAACACTGAAGCTTTCTTT.

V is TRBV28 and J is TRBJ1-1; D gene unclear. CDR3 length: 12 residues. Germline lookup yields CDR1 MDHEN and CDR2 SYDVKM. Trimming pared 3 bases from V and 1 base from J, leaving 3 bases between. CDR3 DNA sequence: TGTGCCAGCAGTTTCAGGAACACTGAAGCTTTCTTT. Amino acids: CASSFRNTEAFF.

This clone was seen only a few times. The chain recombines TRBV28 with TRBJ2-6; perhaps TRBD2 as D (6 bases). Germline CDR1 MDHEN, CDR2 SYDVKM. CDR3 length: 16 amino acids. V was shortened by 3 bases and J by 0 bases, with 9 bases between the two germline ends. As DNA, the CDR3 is TGTGCCAGCAGTTTTTACGGGAGCTCTGGGGCCAACGTCCTGACTTTC. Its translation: CASSFYGSSGANVLTF.

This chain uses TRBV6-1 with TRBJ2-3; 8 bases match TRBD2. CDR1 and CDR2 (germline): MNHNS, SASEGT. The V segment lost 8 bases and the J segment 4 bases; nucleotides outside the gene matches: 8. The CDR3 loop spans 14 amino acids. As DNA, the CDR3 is TGTGCCAGCCGTTGGCTAGCGGGCGCAGATACGCAGTATTTT. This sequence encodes CASRWLAGADTQYF.

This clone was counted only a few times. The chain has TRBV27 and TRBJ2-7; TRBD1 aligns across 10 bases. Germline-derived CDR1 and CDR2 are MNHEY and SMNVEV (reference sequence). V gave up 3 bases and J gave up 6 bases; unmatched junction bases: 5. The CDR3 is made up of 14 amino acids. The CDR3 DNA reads TGTGCCAGCAGTTTGTACGGGACAGGGGCCGAGCAGTACTTC. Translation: CASSLYGTGAEQYF.

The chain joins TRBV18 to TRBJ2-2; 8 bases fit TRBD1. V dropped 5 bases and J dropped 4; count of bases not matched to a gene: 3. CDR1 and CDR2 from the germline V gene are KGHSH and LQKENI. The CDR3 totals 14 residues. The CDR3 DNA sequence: TGTGCCAGCTCAGGACAGGGTTCCACCGGGGAGCTGTTTTTT. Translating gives CASSGQGSTGELFF.

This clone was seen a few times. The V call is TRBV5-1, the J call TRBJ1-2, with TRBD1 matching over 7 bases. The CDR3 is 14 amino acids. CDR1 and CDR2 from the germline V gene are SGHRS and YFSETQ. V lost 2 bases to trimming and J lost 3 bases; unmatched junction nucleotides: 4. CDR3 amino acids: CASSFEGADYGYTF. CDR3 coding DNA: TGCGCCAGCAGCTTCGAGGGGGCGGACTATGGCTACACCTTC.

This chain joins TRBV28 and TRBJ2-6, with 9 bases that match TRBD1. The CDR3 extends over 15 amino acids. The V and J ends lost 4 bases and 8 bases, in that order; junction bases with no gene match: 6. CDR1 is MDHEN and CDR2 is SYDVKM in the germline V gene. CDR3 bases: TGTGCCAGCAGTTCCCCAGGGACAGGGACCAACGTCCTGACTTTC. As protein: CASSSPGTGTNVLTF. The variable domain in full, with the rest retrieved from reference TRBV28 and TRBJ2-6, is DVKVTQSSRYLVKRTGEKVFLECVQDMDHENMFWYRQDPGLGLRLIYFSYDVKMKEKGDIPEGYSVSREKKERFSLILESASTNQTSMYLCASSSPGTGTNVLTFGAGSRLTVL.

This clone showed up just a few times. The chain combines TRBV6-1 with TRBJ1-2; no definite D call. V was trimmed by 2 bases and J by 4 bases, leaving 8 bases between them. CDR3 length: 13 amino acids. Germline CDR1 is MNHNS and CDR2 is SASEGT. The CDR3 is CASSESQFYGYTF. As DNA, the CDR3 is TGTGCCAGCAGTGAATCACAGTTCTATGGCTACACCTTC.

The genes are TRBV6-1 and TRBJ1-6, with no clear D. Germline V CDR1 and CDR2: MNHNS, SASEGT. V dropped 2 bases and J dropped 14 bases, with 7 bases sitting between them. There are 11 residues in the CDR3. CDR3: CASSELATLHF. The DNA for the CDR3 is TGTGCCAGCAGTGAATTAGCGACCCTCCACTTT.

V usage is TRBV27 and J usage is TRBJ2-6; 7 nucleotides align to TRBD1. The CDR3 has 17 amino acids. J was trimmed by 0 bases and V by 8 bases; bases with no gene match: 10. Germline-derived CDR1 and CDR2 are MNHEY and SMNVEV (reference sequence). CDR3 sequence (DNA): TGTGCCAGCTACGTCTCGGGACAGCCCTCTGGGGCCAACGTCCTGACTTTC. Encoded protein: CASYVSGQPSGANVLTF.

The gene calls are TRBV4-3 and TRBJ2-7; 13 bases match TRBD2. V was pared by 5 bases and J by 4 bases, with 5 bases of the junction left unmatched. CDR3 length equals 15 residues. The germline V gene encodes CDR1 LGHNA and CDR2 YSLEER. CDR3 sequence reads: CASSGGLAGAYEQYF. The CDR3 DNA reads TGCGCCAGCAGCGGAGGACTAGCGGGGGCATACGAGCAGTACTTC.

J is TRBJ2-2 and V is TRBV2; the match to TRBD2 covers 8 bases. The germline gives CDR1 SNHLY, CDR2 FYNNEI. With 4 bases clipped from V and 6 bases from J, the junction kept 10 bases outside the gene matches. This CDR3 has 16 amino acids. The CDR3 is CASSGTGTRVSGELFF. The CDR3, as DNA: TGTGCCAGCAGTGGAACCGGGACTAGGGTTTCCGGGGAGCTGTTTTTT.

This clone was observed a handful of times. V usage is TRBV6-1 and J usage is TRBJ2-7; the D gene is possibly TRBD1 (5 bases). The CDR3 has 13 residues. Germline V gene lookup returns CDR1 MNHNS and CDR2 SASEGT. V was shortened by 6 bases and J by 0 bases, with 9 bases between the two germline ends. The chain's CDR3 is CASSRAPSYEQYF. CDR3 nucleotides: TGTGCCAGCAGCAGGGCTCCCTCCTACGAGCAGTACTTC.

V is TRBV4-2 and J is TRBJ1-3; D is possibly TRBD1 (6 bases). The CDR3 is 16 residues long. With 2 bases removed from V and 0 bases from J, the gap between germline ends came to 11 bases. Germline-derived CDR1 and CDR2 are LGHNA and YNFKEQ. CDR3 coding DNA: TGTGCCAGCAGCCAATCTCGGACAGACTCTGGAAACACCATATATTTT. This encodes CASSQSRTDSGNTIYF.

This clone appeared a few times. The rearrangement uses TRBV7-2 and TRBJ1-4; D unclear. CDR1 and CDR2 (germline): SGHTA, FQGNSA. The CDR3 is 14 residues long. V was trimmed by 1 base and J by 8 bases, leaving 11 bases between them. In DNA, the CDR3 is TGTGCCAGCAGCTTAGGCGGGCTTGGCGAAAAACTGTTTTTT. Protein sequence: CASSLGGLGEKLFF.

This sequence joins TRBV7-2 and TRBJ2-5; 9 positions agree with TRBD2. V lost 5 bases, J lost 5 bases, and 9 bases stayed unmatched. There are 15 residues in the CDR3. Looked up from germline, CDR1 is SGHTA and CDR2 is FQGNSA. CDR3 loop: CASSLGVAGGETQYF. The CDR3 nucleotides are TGTGCCAGCAGCCTCGGGGTGGCGGGAGGGGAGACCCAGTACTTC.